This T cell receptor beta chain comes out of a study of control samples from healthy donors and cancer patients. TCRdb's copy holds only in-frame clones and misses some; the assay was immunoSEQ multiplex PCR. Of 170,000 or so clones in the sample, over 85% were seen once. Trimming removed 1 base from V and 2 bases from J, with 6 bases in between. The CDR3 is 13 amino acids. The germline CDR1 and CDR2 sequences are SQVTM and ANQGSEA. The sample consisted of blood. The rearrangement uses TRBV29-1 and TRBJ1-5; D is ambiguous. The receptor comes from a man younger than 35 in good health. The chain's CDR3 is CSVEVEGNQPQHF. The CDR3 coding sequence is TGCAGCGTTGAAGTGGAGGGCAATCAGCCCCAGCATTTT. Supplemented by reference TRBV29-1 and TRBJ1-5, the full variable domain reads SAVISQKPSRDICQRGTSLTIQCQVDSQVTMMFWYRQQPGQSLTLIATANQGSEATYESGFVIDKFPISRPNLTFSTLTVSNMSPEDSSIYLCSVEVEGNQPQHFGDGTRLSIL.